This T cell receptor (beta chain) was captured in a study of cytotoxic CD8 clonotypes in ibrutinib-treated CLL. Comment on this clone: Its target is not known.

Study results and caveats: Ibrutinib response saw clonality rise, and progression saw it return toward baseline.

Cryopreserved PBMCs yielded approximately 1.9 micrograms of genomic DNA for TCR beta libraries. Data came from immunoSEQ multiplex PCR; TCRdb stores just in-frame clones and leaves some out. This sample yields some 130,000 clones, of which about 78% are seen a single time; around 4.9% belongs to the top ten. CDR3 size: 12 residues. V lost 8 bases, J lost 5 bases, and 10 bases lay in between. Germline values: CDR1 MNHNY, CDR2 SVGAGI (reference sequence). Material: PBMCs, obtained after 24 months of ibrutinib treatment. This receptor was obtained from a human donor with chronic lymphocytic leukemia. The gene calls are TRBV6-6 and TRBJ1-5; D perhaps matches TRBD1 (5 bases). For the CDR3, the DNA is TGTGCCAGCCAACGGGGGGATCAGCCCCAGCATTTT. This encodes CASQRGDQPQHF.